This T cell receptor (beta chain) was captured by sequencing in a study of STAT5B mutations in CD4+ large granular lymphocyte leukemia. Germline assignment: CDR1 SGHVS and CDR2 FNYEAQ. With 5 bases removed from V and 3 bases from J, the gap between germline ends came to 8 bases. This CDR3 region has 12 residues. Only one count was recorded for this clone. The antigen is unknown. Study results and limitations: 8/27 top patient clones versus 2/35 control clones were TRBV06-family. Without putative leukemic clones, patient CD4-sorted repertoires remained more clonal than healthy CD4+ repertoires.

Per the original data handling: Lowest detectable productive clonotype frequency was 2.59 x 10-5. The table came from immunoSEQ multiplex PCR; TCRdb's copy has only in-frame clones and leaves some out. V, J and clone size reflect that table, while D and trimming were determined from the DNA. There are almost 30,000 clones in the sample; 65% to 85% occur only once, and approximately 6.2% lies in the top ten. Controls came from buffy coats of healthy blood donors. This chain connects TRBV7-6 to TRBJ2-7; the D gene is possibly TRBD1 (5 bases). This receptor was identified in a human donor in good health. Material for sequencing was CD4+ T cells from blood buffy coats. DNA of the CDR3: TGTGCCAGCAGCGGAGACAGCTACGAGCAGTACTTC. It translates to CASSGDSYEQYF.